These T cell receptor beta chains were read from a single sample in a study of blood T cell repertoires in COVID-19. Repertoires were generated with immunoSEQ multiplex PCR, while TCRdb's copy carries only in-frame clones and drops some. Here the sample spans about 71,000 clones, roughly 88% being singletons. The sequencing input was peripheral blood. Receptors originate from a man between 25 and 39 years old with acute or convalescent COVID-19. Both conserved end residues are part of each CDR3. The order of the fields is V gene, J gene, clone size, D gene, CDR3 DNA, CDR3 protein. A D gene is named only where the DNA matches it firmly. Clone size is not always given. Where it is, it says once, few, many or a class for expanded clones.

>TRBV20-1|TRBJ2-5|-|-
TGCAGTGCACTACGATTGGAGACCCAGTACTTC
CSALRLETQYF
>TRBV28|TRBJ2-2|few|TRBD1
TGTGCCAGCAGTTTGATCGGGACAGCGAACACCGGGGAGCTGTTTTTT
CASSLIGTANTGELFF
>TRBV6-5|TRBJ1-1|once|TRBD1
TGTGCCAGCATTATGACAGGGAGCACTGAAGCTTTCTTT
CASIMTGSTEAFF
>TRBV5-1|TRBJ1-6|-|-
TGCGCCAGCAGCTTGGGACAGGATAATTCACCCCTCCACTTT
CASSLGQDNSPLHF
>TRBV24-1|TRBJ2-1|-|TRBD1
TGTGCCACCAGTGATTATTCAGGGGGCAATGAGCAGTTCTTC
CATSDYSGGNEQFF
>TRBV18|TRBJ2-2|-|-
TGTGCCAGCTCACCGGACAGCTTCACCGGGGAGCTGTTTTTT
CASSPDSFTGELFF
>TRBV7-9|TRBJ1-2|-|-
TGTGCCAGCAGCTTACGGGGGGGCGCGGATTATGGCTACACCTTC
CASSLRGGADYGYTF
>TRBV6-5|TRBJ2-7|few|TRBD2
TGTGCCAGCAGTTACTCGATCCTAGCGGCCTACGAGCAGTACTTC
CASSYSILAAYEQYF
>TRBV4-1|TRBJ2-2|once|-
TGCGCCAGCAGCCAAGATCCGGGATTCGCGAACACCGGGGAGCTGTTTTTT
CASSQDPGFANTGELFF
>TRBV5-1|TRBJ2-5|-|-
TGCGCCAGCAGCGACAAAGCAGGGAAGGAGACCCAGTACTTC
CASSDKAGKETQYF
>TRBV18|TRBJ1-4|-|-
TGTGCCAGCTCAACAAGACTAGACAAGGTCGGCCATGAAAAACTGTTTTTT
CASSTRLDKVGHEKLFF
>TRBV6-1|TRBJ1-1|-|-
TGTGCCAGCAGTGAACGGGGAAACACTGAAGCTTTCTTT
CASSERGNTEAFF
>TRBV28|TRBJ2-1|-|TRBD2
TGTGCCAGCAGAAAAGCGGGGGCAACCTACAATGAGCAGTTCTTC
CASRKAGATYNEQFF
>TRBV4-1|TRBJ1-2|-|-
TGCGCCAGCAGCCAAGATATGGGCAGGGTGACGGGCTACACCTTC
CASSQDMGRVTGYTF
>TRBV2|TRBJ2-3|-|TRBD1
TGTGCCAGCCGGAGACAGGGTCGCACAGATACGCAGTATTTT
CASRRQGRTDTQYF
>TRBV14|TRBJ1-1|-|TRBD1
TGTGCCAGCAGCCCCTTGTTGACAGGGGGCCTTGAAGCTTTCTTT
CASSPLLTGGLEAFF
>TRBV7-3|TRBJ1-1|few|-
TGTGCCAGCAGCTGGACGGGGGAGGGTCGAGCTTTCTTT
CASSWTGEGRAFF
>TRBV7-6|TRBJ2-6|-|-
TGTGCCAGCAGCCCCTACGGACATACCTACTCTGGGGCCAACGTCCTGACTTTC
CASSPYGHTYSGANVLTF
>TRBV3-1/TRBV3-2|TRBJ1-4|-|TRBD1
TGTGCCAGCAGCCACCGGGACAGGGTTAATGAAAAACTGTTTTTT
CASSHRDRVNEKLFF
>TRBV11-2|TRBJ2-1|once|TRBD1
TGTGCCAGCAGCAAACAGGGGGGCCGGGGGAATGAGCAGTTCTTC
CASSKQGGRGNEQFF
>TRBV6-5|TRBJ2-7|-|TRBD1
TGTGCCAGCAGCCGGGGACAGGCCCCCTCCTACGAGCAGTACTTC
CASSRGQAPSYEQYF
>TRBV29-1|TRBJ2-3|once|-
TGCAGCGTGGCCGGGAGCACAGATACGCAGTATTTT
CSVAGSTDTQYF
>TRBV28|TRBJ1-4|-|-
TGTGCCAGCAGGCCACCTGACAGGGAAAAACTGTTTTTT
CASRPPDREKLFF
>TRBV9|TRBJ1-6|-|-
TGTGCCAGCAGCTCAGATGGGGCAGGGTGGAACTCCTATAATTCACCCCTCCACTTT
CASSSDGAGWNSYNSPLHF
>TRBV10-3|TRBJ1-5|-|TRBD1
TGTGCCATCAGCCAGGGACAGGGAGATCAGCCCCAGCATTTT
CAISQGQGDQPQHF
>TRBV15|TRBJ1-2|-|TRBD1
TGTGCCACCAGCCGGGACAGGGCCTATGGCTACACCTTC
CATSRDRAYGYTF
>TRBV7-2|TRBJ2-1|-|TRBD2
TGTGCCAGCAGCTTACTAGCGGGAGGGCCTGGTGAGCAGTTCTTC
CASSLLAGGPGEQFF
>TRBV27|TRBJ2-2|-|TRBD1
TGTGCCAGCAGTCCGATGACAGGGGCCGGGGAGCTGTTTTTT
CASSPMTGAGELFF
>TRBV6-1|TRBJ1-1|once|-
TGTGCCAGCAGGCTCCAGGGGATGAACACTGAAGCTTTCTTT
CASRLQGMNTEAFF
>TRBV7-2|TRBJ2-1|-|TRBD1
TGTGCCAGCACTCTGACAGGGGGCAATGAGCAGTTCTTC
CASTLTGGNEQFF
>TRBV4-2|TRBJ1-3|-|-
TGTGCCAGCAGCCGAGATCCGGGCTCTGGAAACACCATATATTTT
CASSRDPGSGNTIYF
>TRBV6-5|TRBJ1-1|-|TRBD1
TGTGCCAGCAGTCGACAGGGTAGAGCTTTCTTT
CASSRQGRAFF
>TRBV7-2|TRBJ1-2|-|TRBD1
TGTGCCAGCAGCAACCAGGGGGCCTATGGCTACACCTTC
CASSNQGAYGYTF
>TRBV27|TRBJ1-1|-|TRBD1
TGTGCCAGCAGTGTACACCCCCCGGGACAGACTATGGGGACTGAAGCTTTCTTT
CASSVHPPGQTMGTEAFF
>TRBV6-5|TRBJ1-6|-|-
TGTGCCAGCAGTTCCGGTTATTCACCCCTCCACTTT
CASSSGYSPLHF
>TRBV6-5|TRBJ1-6|-|TRBD1
TGTGCCAGCAGTTCTTGGACAGGCATTTCACCCCTCCACTTT
CASSSWTGISPLHF
>TRBV30|TRBJ1-5|once|-
TGTGCCTGGAGTGTGGCAGGGAATCAGCCCCAGCATTTT
CAWSVAGNQPQHF
>TRBV7-9|TRBJ1-1|-|-
TGTGCCAGCAGCTTAGCACATCAGAACACTGAAGCTTTCTTT
CASSLAHQNTEAFF
>TRBV7-2|TRBJ2-7|-|TRBD2
TGTGCCGGCAGCGCCGGGAGGGGCATCAACGAGCAGTACTTC
CAGSAGRGINEQYF
>TRBV6-6|TRBJ1-5|few|TRBD1
TGTGCCAGCACCACGGGCAGGGGGTATCAGCCCCAGCATTTT
CASTTGRGYQPQHF
>TRBV19|TRBJ2-3|-|TRBD1
TGTGCCAGTAATGACAGGGCAGATACGCAGTATTTT
CASNDRADTQYF
>TRBV11-3|TRBJ2-1|-|TRBD2
TGTGCCAGCAGCTTGGAAGCGGGAGTGGGCAATGAGCAGTTCTTC
CASSLEAGVGNEQFF
>TRBV19|TRBJ2-4|-|-
TGTGCCAGTAATCGGGGCGGGAATTCCGAAAACATTCAGTACTTC
CASNRGGNSENIQYF
>TRBV11-2|TRBJ2-7|-|TRBD2
TGTGCCAGCAGCCCCGCCGGGACTAGCGGGTACGAGCAGTACTTC
CASSPAGTSGYEQYF
>TRBV28|TRBJ1-5|-|TRBD1
TGTGCCAGCAGTCTTCCCGGGACAGCGTATCAGCCCCAGCATTTT
CASSLPGTAYQPQHF